Presented here are 16 T cell receptor beta chains from one specimen sequenced in a study of T cell responses to AZD1222 COVID-19 vaccine. Generated by immunoSEQ multiplex PCR, the TCRdb table keeps only in-frame clones and is missing some. The repertoire holds about 120,000 clones, with 92% as singletons. The sample was peripheral blood, taken on day 0 of AZD1222 vaccination. The origin of the receptors is an adult in good health.

The genes are TRBV5-1 and TRBJ2-5; tentatively, D is TRBD1 (5 bases). The CDR3 totals 15 residues. Germline CDR1 is SGHRS and CDR2 is YFSETQ. The V end lost 4 bases, the J end lost 5 bases, and 18 bases lay between the germline ends. The CDR3 nucleotides are TGCGCCAGCAGCCCGGACACAAACCCGGTGGAGACCCAGTACTTC. Translation gives CASSPDTNPVETQYF.

V is TRBV29-1 and J is TRBJ2-1, with a tentative D call TRBD2 (6 bases). The CDR3 is made up of 16 amino acids. Germline CDR1 and CDR2: SQVTM and ANQGSEA. The V and J ends lost 4 bases and 2 bases respectively, with 18 bases between them. The CDR3 nucleotides are TGCAGCGTTGGTGGACTACCGGCAAGGGCCTACAATGAGCAGTTCTTC. Protein product: CSVGGLPARAYNEQFF.

J is TRBJ2-1 and V is TRBV5-1, with 7 bases aligning to TRBD2. The CDR3 spans 14 residues. With V trimmed by 5 bases and J by 0 bases, 2 bases remained unmatched. Germline V gene sequence: CDR1 SGHRS, CDR2 YFSETQ. The CDR3 nucleotides are TGCGCCAGCAGTTCGGGGGGCTCCTACAATGAGCAGTTCTTC. It specifies CASSSGGSYNEQFF.

The chain carries TRBV24-1 and TRBJ1-3; unclear D gene. The CDR3 has 13 residues. Trimming cost V 0 bases and J 7 bases, with 6 bases left between them. Germline CDR1 is KGHDR and CDR2 is SFDVKD. The CDR3 nucleotides read TGTGCCACCAGTGATTTGGAGGGCAACACCATATATTTT. Protein product: CATSDLEGNTIYF.

The chain carries TRBV5-1 and TRBJ1-2, with D perhaps TRBD1 (6 bases). The CDR3 contains 16 residues. Trimming pared 5 bases from V and 1 base from J, leaving 18 bases between. From germline, CDR1 is SGHRS and CDR2 YFSETQ. CDR3 region: CASRRETGPGNYGYTF. The CDR3 DNA reads as TGCGCCAGCAGACGTGAAACAGGGCCGGGTAACTATGGCTACACCTTC.

This sequence joins TRBV6-5 and TRBJ1-4, with 8 bases fitting TRBD1. The CDR3 runs 16 residues. Germline CDR1 and CDR2: MNHEY and SVGAGI. V was clipped by 0 bases and J by 7 bases; unmatched bases: 7. CDR3 in DNA: TGTGCCAGCAGTTACTCGGGACAGGCCCCAGGTGAAAAACTGTTTTTT. This sequence encodes CASSYSGQAPGEKLFF.

This CDR3 is CASRWGGAGELFF. CDR3 nucleotide sequence: TGTGCCAGTAGGTGGGGAGGCGCCGGGGAGCTGTTTTTT. This chain links TRBV19 with TRBJ2-2, with D perhaps TRBD2 (6 bases). The ends were cut back, 6 bases at V and 6 bases at J, with 11 bases in the middle. This CDR3 region has 13 residues. Germline CDR1 and CDR2: LNHDA and SQIVND (reference sequence).

The gene calls are TRBV30 and TRBJ1-2; TRBD1 matches 9 bases. V was clipped by 2 bases and J by 5 bases; unmatched bases: 15. The germline gives CDR1 GTSNPN, CDR2 SVGIG (reference sequence). The CDR3 spans 17 residues. Written as DNA, the CDR3 is TGTGCCTGGAGTCTCGGGACAGGGCGCCCGGGCCTATATGGCTACACCTTC. It yields the protein CAWSLGTGRPGLYGYTF.

The V gene is TRBV19, the J gene TRBJ1-1; D might be TRBD1 (5 bases). CDR1 and CDR2 from the germline V gene are LNHDA and SQIVND (reference sequence). CDR3 length: 15 residues. With 7 bases removed from V and 0 bases from J, the gap between germline ends came to 15 bases. The CDR3 sequence is CASTETPGMNTEAFF. The CDR3 DNA follows: TGTGCCAGTACCGAAACCCCAGGGATGAACACTGAAGCTTTCTTT.

This chain uses TRBV20-1 with TRBJ2-1; 9 bases are shared with TRBD2. The CDR3 covers 16 residues. Trimming cost V 3 bases and J 0 bases; bases outside gene matches: 6. The germline gives CDR1 DFQATT, CDR2 SNEGSKA (reference sequence). This CDR3 is CSASSLAGPSYNEQFF. The CDR3 DNA is TGCAGTGCTAGTTCTCTAGCGGGGCCCTCCTACAATGAGCAGTTCTTC.

The chain carries TRBV5-1 and TRBJ1-4; D might be TRBD1 (5 bases). The CDR3 is 15 amino acids. Germline values: CDR1 SGHRS, CDR2 YFSETQ. The V and J ends lost 0 bases and 8 bases respectively, with 14 bases between them. The CDR3 bases are TGCGCCAGCAGCTTGGGACCGTCCGGGGGGGAAAAACTGTTTTTT. This translates into CASSLGPSGGEKLFF.

The chain couples TRBV6-6 to TRBJ1-4; TRBD1 agrees at 7 bases. From germline, CDR1 is MNHNY and CDR2 SVGAGI (reference sequence). The CDR3 totals 15 residues. Trimming took 8 bases from V and 5 from J; bases not matched to a gene: 11. CDR3: CASVPTGDRNEKLFF. CDR3 nucleotide sequence: TGTGCCAGCGTACCAACCGGGGACAGAAATGAAAAACTGTTTTTT.

The chain recombines TRBV7-9 with TRBJ1-3, with D perhaps TRBD1 (5 bases). Germline V gene data show CDR1 as SEHNR and CDR2 as FQNEAQ (reference sequence). The CDR3 spans 16 residues. Trimming cost V 1 base and J 4 bases, with 14 bases left between them. The CDR3 loop reads CASSLGGGGSGNTIYF. In nucleotides, the CDR3 is TGTGCCAGCAGCTTAGGGGGCGGAGGGTCCGGAAACACCATATATTTT.

The chain recombines TRBV29-1 with TRBJ2-1, with TRBD2 identical over 13 bases. There are 14 residues in the CDR3. The junction had 1 base not matched to a gene; V was cut back by 4 bases and J by 4 bases. Germline CDR1 reads SQVTM; CDR2 reads ANQGSEA. The CDR3 DNA reads TGCAGCGTTGTGACTAGCGGGGGGTACAATGAGCAGTTCTTC. This encodes CSVVTSGGYNEQFF.

This sequence joins TRBV7-9 and TRBJ1-1, with unresolved D. CDR3 size: 12 residues. Germline CDR1 reads SEHNR; CDR2 reads FQNEAQ (reference sequence). V was cut by 10 bases and J by 1 base, with 10 bases left in between. This chain's CDR3 is CATPVTNTEAFF. The DNA for the CDR3 is TGTGCCACCCCAGTTACGAACACTGAAGCTTTCTTT.

The rearrangement links TRBV27 to TRBJ2-1; 14 bases match TRBD2. The CDR3 contains 15 residues. Germline V gives CDR1 MNHEY, CDR2 SMNVEV (reference sequence). The V and J ends lost 10 bases and 7 bases, in that order; junction bases with no gene match: 9. As DNA, the CDR3 is TGTGCCACTCTAGGGACTAGCGGGAGTGAAAATGAGCAGTTCTTC. Its protein is CATLGTSGSENEQFF.